These 9 T cell receptor beta chains originate from one sample sequenced in a study of cytomegalovirus exposure and HLA in healthy donors. Some clones are missing from TCRdb's copy, which holds only in-frame ones; the method was immunoSEQ multiplex PCR. The sample lists under 250,000 clones, roughly 84% seen once, with 1.5% to 2% in the top ten. The sequencing sample was made of PBMCs. The receptors come from a young woman in good health and CMV-seropositive.

The J gene is TRBJ2-3, the V gene TRBV30, with 7 bases aligning to TRBD2. The germline V gene has CDR1 GTSNPN and CDR2 SVGIG (reference sequence). The CDR3 has 15 amino acids. J was trimmed by 6 bases and V by 2 bases; bases with no gene match: 11. The CDR3 DNA reads TGTGCCTGGAGTCTCCTCGGCGGGAGTGGGGATACGCAGTATTTT. As protein: CAWSLLGGSGDTQYF.

A word on this clone: The sample carries other DNA sequences with the same CDR3. The chain recombines TRBV28 with TRBJ2-1; D not resolved. V was shortened by 4 bases and J by 4 bases, with 2 bases between the two germline ends. The CDR3 covers 11 residues. CDR1 is MDHEN, CDR2 SYDVKM, per germline. The CDR3 DNA reads TGTGCCAGCAGTTCATACAATGAGCAGTTCTTC. This translates into CASSSYNEQFF.

The chain is built from TRBV13 and TRBJ2-7; weak D call: TRBD2 (7 bases). The CDR3 has 14 amino acids. The V end was cut by 0 bases, the J end by 2 bases, with 8 bases between. In germline, CDR1 is PRHDT, CDR2 FYEKMQ (reference sequence). CDR3 DNA sequence: TGTGCCAGCAGCTTAGGGGGGGGGCCCTACGAGCAGTACTTC. Translated: CASSLGGGPYEQYF.

CDR3 nucleotides: TGCGCCAGCAGCCACATGTTCGTGTCTGGGGCCAACGTCCTGACTTTC. Its translation is CASSHMFVSGANVLTF. This chain links TRBV5-1 with TRBJ2-6, with D uncertain. V dropped 4 bases and J dropped 1 base, with 12 bases sitting between them. The CDR3 is 16 amino acids. The V gene's germline CDR1 is SGHRS and CDR2 YFSETQ.

V and J are TRBV27 and TRBJ1-5, with 7 bases that match TRBD1. CDR3 length: 15 amino acids. V was clipped by 5 bases and J by 0 bases; unmatched bases: 4. Germline V lookup: CDR1 MNHEY, CDR2 SMNVEV (reference sequence). CDR3 residues: CASSTRTGSNQPQHF. The CDR3 DNA sequence: TGTGCCAGCAGTACCCGGACAGGTAGCAATCAGCCCCAGCATTTT.

V and J are TRBV6-5 and TRBJ1-1, with D perhaps matching TRBD1 (6 bases). CDR1 and CDR2 from the germline V gene are MNHEY and SVGAGI. CDR3 length equals 15 residues. Trimming shortened V by 6 bases and J by 8 bases, and 22 bases separated the two germline ends. The CDR3 sequence is CASSHQQGGGLEAFF. The CDR3 DNA reads as TGTGCCAGCAGCCACCAACAGGGCGGTGGATTAGAAGCTTTCTTT.

The chain links TRBV5-6 to TRBJ1-3; tentatively, D is TRBD1 (6 bases). V lost 1 base to trimming and J lost 2 bases, with 10 bases between them. This CDR3 is 15 amino acids long. Germline loops: CDR1 SGHDT, CDR2 YYEEEE. The CDR3: CASSLQGPAGNTIYF. As DNA, the CDR3 is TGTGCCAGCAGCTTGCAGGGGCCAGCTGGAAACACCATATATTTT.

The chain recombines TRBV7-5 with TRBJ2-1; TRBD2, the table's D call, was not compared with the DNA. TRBV7-5 is annotated as a pseudogene. This CDR3 contains 17 residues. CDR3 DNA: TGTGCCAGAAGCTTAGGGACACCGGGACTAGCGGGAGTTGAGCAGTTCTTC. Translated, it gives CARSLGTPGLAGVEQFF.

The rearrangement uses TRBV25-1 and TRBJ1-1, with D perhaps matching TRBD1 (5 bases). V was trimmed by 4 bases and J by 1 base, leaving 10 bases between them. CDR3 length equals 14 residues. Germline CDR1 MGHDK, CDR2 SYGVNS. The DNA for the CDR3 is TGTGCCAGCAGTGGACCAACAGGGAACACTGAAGCTTTCTTT. Translating gives CASSGPTGNTEAFF. The full variable domain, rest sourced from reference TRBV25-1 and TRBJ1-1, is EADIYQTPRYLVIGTGKKITLECSQTMGHDKMYWYQQDPGMELHLIHYSYGVNSTEKGDLSSESTVSRIRTEHFPLTLESARPSHTSQYLCASSGPTGNTEAFFGQGTRLTVV.